Below are 26 T cell receptor beta chains sequenced from a single sample in a study of OX40 agonist ivuxolimab in advanced cancers. Data came from immunoSEQ multiplex PCR; TCRdb stores just in-frame clones and leaves some out. The table lists under 70,000 clones, roughly 90% of them singletons. Source: CD4+ or CD8+ T cells sorted from blood, taken in a trial of the OX40 agonist ivuxolimab. Receptor source: an adult with an advanced solid tumor such as melanoma, head and neck, liver or kidney cancer.

Of note for this clone: The junction shows a germline mismatch at one end, possibly a read error. The rearrangement uses TRBV5-1 and TRBJ2-7, with D hard to call. This CDR3 region has 12 residues. From germline, CDR1 is SGHRS and CDR2 YFSETQ. CDR3 nucleotides: TGTGCCAGCAGCTTGGGATTGTACGAGCAGTACTTC. Translated: CASSLGLYEQYF.

V and J are TRBV12-2 and TRBJ1-5; TRBD1 reflects the table's D call only, with no check against the DNA. TRBV12-2 is shown as a pseudogene. This CDR3 spans 12 amino acids. CDR3 in amino acids: CASRGGNQPQHF. The CDR3 DNA reads as TGTGCAAGTCGAGGGGGCAATCAGCCCCAGCATTTT.

The chain carries TRBV6-1 and TRBJ2-1, with D tentatively TRBD2 (6 bases). The germline gives CDR1 MNHNS, CDR2 SASEGT. Trimming took 7 bases from V and 10 from J, leaving 20 bases between them. The CDR3 covers 14 residues. CDR3 sequence (DNA): TGTGCCAGCAAGGTATTACTAGCCGTGGAGGAGCAGTTCTTC. Protein: CASKVLLAVEEQFF.

The chain couples TRBV6-1 to TRBJ2-2; 15 bases match TRBD2. This CDR3 is built from 20 residues. Germline trimming cut 4 bases from V and 5 bases from J; bases unmatched to any gene: 14. In germline, CDR1 is MNHNS, CDR2 SASEGT. For the CDR3, the DNA is TGTGCCAGCAGTGGGGGGGACAGCGGACTAGCGGGAGGGCGAACCGGGGAGCTGTTTTTT. Its translation is CASSGGDSGLAGGRTGELFF.

The V call is TRBV5-1, the J call TRBJ1-3, with unresolved D. CDR1 SGHRS and CDR2 YFSETQ come from the germline V gene. The CDR3 totals 14 residues. V was cut by 1 base and J by 4 bases, with 9 bases left in between. CDR3 DNA sequence: TGCGCCAGCAGCTTGAGCGGAGAGGGAAACACCATATATTTT. Its translation: CASSLSGEGNTIYF. The entire variable domain, with the rest obtained from reference TRBV5-1 and TRBJ1-3, is as follows: KAGVTQTPRYLIKTRGQQVTLSCSPISGHRSVSWYQQTPGQGLQFLFEYFSETQRNKGNFPGRFSGRQFSNSRSEMNVSTLELGDSALYLCASSLSGEGNTIYFGEGSWLTVV.

The gene calls are TRBV5-4 and TRBJ2-5, with D possibly matching TRBD2 (6 bases). The CDR3 is 14 residues long. V lost 4 bases and J 3 bases, leaving 13 bases between the germline ends. Germline V gives CDR1 SGHNT, CDR2 YYREEE (reference sequence). Here the CDR3 DNA reads TGTGCCAGCAGCGCGGACTATCTAAAAGAGACCCAGTACTTC. Residues: CASSADYLKETQYF. Full variable domain (remainder filled in from reference TRBV5-4 and TRBJ2-5): ETGVTQSPTHLIKTRGQQVTLRCSSQSGHNTVSWYQQALGQGPQFIFQYYREEENGRGNFPPRFSGLQFPNYSSELNVNALELDDSALYLCASSADYLKETQYFGPGTRLLVL.

This chain connects TRBV6-5 to TRBJ1-2; 7 nucleotides agree with TRBD1. CDR1 MNHEY and CDR2 SVGAGI come from the germline V gene. CDR3 length: 14 amino acids. The ends lost 6 bases at V and 4 bases at J; junction bases unmatched: 8. The CDR3 sequence is CASSPRQGPYGYTF. CDR3 DNA sequence: TGTGCCAGCAGCCCAAGACAGGGTCCCTATGGCTACACCTTC.

The gene calls are TRBV25-1 and TRBJ2-7; D remains ambiguous. CDR1 and CDR2 (germline): MGHDK, SYGVNS. Trimming took off 2 bases at V and 5 bases at J, with 10 bases between the two ends. There are 13 residues in the CDR3. CDR3 DNA: TGTGCCAGCAGTGAACCGATAACCCACGAGCAGTACTTC. Its protein is CASSEPITHEQYF.

The V and J genes are TRBV19 and TRBJ2-1; 11 bases fit TRBD1. With V trimmed by 2 bases and J by 3 bases, 3 bases remained unmatched. This CDR3 comprises 16 residues. CDR1 and CDR2 (germline): LNHDA, SQIVND (reference sequence). The CDR3 loop is CASSISGTGGYNEQFF. The CDR3 bases are TGTGCCAGTAGTATATCCGGGACAGGGGGCTACAATGAGCAGTTCTTC. Combining the CDR3 with reference TRBV19 and TRBJ2-1 gives the whole variable domain DGGITQSPKYLFRKEGQNVTLSCEQNLNHDAMYWYRQDPGQGLRLIYYSQIVNDFQKGDIAEGYSVSREKKESFPLTVTSAQKNPTAFYLCASSISGTGGYNEQFFGPGTRLTVL.

Only one count was recorded for this clone. V and J are TRBV7-9 and TRBJ2-5; a weak D match, TRBD1 (6 bases). Trimming stripped 0 bases from V and 6 bases from J, with 14 bases between. Germline CDR1 and CDR2: SEHNR and FQNEAQ (reference sequence). The CDR3 runs 15 residues. For the CDR3, the DNA is TGTGCCAGCAGCTTAGCGGGGACACCGGGAAAGACCCAGTACTTC. This sequence encodes CASSLAGTPGKTQYF.

This chain links TRBV28 with TRBJ1-2, with 7 bases aligning to TRBD1. The ends lost 10 bases at V and 3 bases at J; junction bases unmatched: 5. Looked up from germline, CDR1 is MDHEN and CDR2 is SYDVKM. The CDR3 runs 12 residues. Here the CDR3 DNA reads TGTGCCACCACGGGACAGTACTATGGCTACACCTTC. As protein: CATTGQYYGYTF.

This clone was seen only once. The genes are TRBV19 and TRBJ2-7, with D possibly being TRBD2 (6 bases). CDR1 and CDR2 from the germline V gene are LNHDA and SQIVND (reference sequence). Trimming pared 4 bases from V and 2 bases from J, leaving 12 bases between. This CDR3 comprises 14 residues. CDR3 DNA sequence: TGTGCCAGTAGTAACCAGCGCGGGACCTACGAGCAGTACTTC. Its translation: CASSNQRGTYEQYF.

The V call is TRBV7-3, the J call TRBJ1-6; a possible D gene is TRBD1 (5 bases). Germline V gene lookup returns CDR1 SGHTA and CDR2 FQGTGA. The CDR3 is 14 amino acids. V was cut by 6 bases and J by 8 bases, with 14 bases left in between. The CDR3 DNA reads as TGTGCCAGCAGTCTAGGATCCAGGGATTCACCCCTCCACTTT. As protein: CASSLGSRDSPLHF.

The sample holds one count of this clone. The chain couples TRBV7-9 to TRBJ2-5, with D possibly being TRBD1 or TRBD2 (7 bases each). The germline CDR1 and CDR2 sequences are SEHNR and FQNEAQ (reference sequence). The CDR3 extends over 15 amino acids. V gave up 5 bases and J gave up 3 bases, with 16 bases separating them. CDR3 DNA sequence: TGTGCCAGCAGCCCTAGCGGCAGGGGGGAAGAGACCCAGTACTTC. Amino acids: CASSPSGRGEETQYF.

This chain links TRBV11-2 with TRBJ2-5, with 9 nucleotides matching TRBD2. Trimming took 5 bases from V and 5 from J; bases not matched to a gene: 15. CDR3 length: 17 residues. Germline assignment: CDR1 SGHAT and CDR2 FQNNGV. CDR3 amino acids: CASSLYAGGDVGETQYF. For the CDR3, the DNA is TGTGCCAGCAGCCTTTATGCGGGAGGGGACGTAGGGGAGACCCAGTACTTC.

The rearrangement links TRBV15 to TRBJ2-1; the D gene is possibly TRBD2 (6 bases). This CDR3 is 14 amino acids long. V lost 1 base and J lost 5, with 9 bases in between. Germline V CDR1 and CDR2: LNHNV, YYDKDF (reference sequence). CDR3 bases: TGTGCCACCAGCAGAGCAGGACTAAACAATGAGCAGTTCTTC. Its protein is CATSRAGLNNEQFF.

The chain has TRBV15 and TRBJ2-5, with 13 bases identical to TRBD2. The CDR3 has 17 amino acids. V was clipped by 0 bases and J by 5 bases; unmatched bases: 6. Germline V gene sequence: CDR1 LNHNV, CDR2 YYDKDF (reference sequence). The CDR3 is CATSRELAGGPEETQYF. DNA of the CDR3: TGTGCCACCAGCAGAGAACTAGCGGGGGGGCCCGAGGAGACCCAGTACTTC.

This chain joins TRBV18 and TRBJ2-1, with a weak D call TRBD2 (6 bases). V was trimmed by 4 bases and J by 4 bases, leaving 17 bases between them. From germline, CDR1 is KGHSH and CDR2 LQKENI. The CDR3 consists of 16 residues. The CDR3 region is CASSLYEGLEYNEQFF. The CDR3 nucleotides are TGTGCCAGCTCACTGTACGAGGGACTGGAATACAATGAGCAGTTCTTC.

The J gene is TRBJ1-1, the V gene TRBV6-1; no firm D call. Per germline, CDR1 MNHNS and CDR2 SASEGT. The CDR3 sequence is 13 residues long. The germline V and J ends were trimmed by 5 bases and 5 bases, with 12 bases remaining between them. CDR3 nucleotides: TGTGCCAGCAGTATTAGAAAAGGGACTGAAGCTTTCTTT. It translates to CASSIRKGTEAFF.

This chain joins TRBV4-1 and TRBJ1-1; D is possibly TRBD1 (5 bases). The germline gives CDR1 MGHRA, CDR2 YSYEKL. CDR3 size: 14 residues. V was clipped by 1 base and J by 6 bases, with 12 bases between them. Written as DNA, the CDR3 is TGCGCCAGCAGCCAAGTTGGGGGATCAGCTGAAGCTTTCTTT. The encoded protein is CASSQVGGSAEAFF.

V gene TRBV10-1 combines with J gene TRBJ2-1; 10 bases are shared with TRBD1. Trimming cost V 8 bases and J 10 bases; bases outside gene matches: 8. The CDR3 runs to 13 residues. Germline V CDR1 and CDR2: WNHNN, SYGVQD (reference sequence). CDR3 nucleotides: TGCGCCAGCGTTAGACAGGGGGCTAGGGAGCAGTTCTTC. Translation gives CASVRQGAREQFF.

J is TRBJ1-1 and V is TRBV7-3, with D tentatively TRBD1 (5 bases). Germline values: CDR1 SGHTA, CDR2 FQGTGA. Trimming left V 2 bases short and J 1 base short, with 8 bases between. CDR3 length: 14 amino acids. The CDR3 region is CASSLGQKNTEAFF. In nucleotides, the CDR3 is TGTGCCAGCAGCTTAGGACAAAAGAACACTGAAGCTTTCTTT.

The V call is TRBV19, the J call TRBJ1-5, with TRBD1 as a possible D gene (5 bases). This CDR3 comprises 14 residues. The germline CDR1 and CDR2 sequences are LNHDA and SQIVND (reference sequence). Trimming took off 6 bases at V and 2 bases at J, with 11 bases between the two ends. The CDR3 sequence: CASRAWDGNQPQHF. The CDR3 DNA follows: TGTGCCAGTAGAGCCTGGGACGGCAATCAGCCCCAGCATTTT.

The chain uses TRBV27 and TRBJ2-7, with a possible D match to TRBD2 (5 bases). Per the germline V gene, CDR1 is MNHEY and CDR2 is SMNVEV (reference sequence). The CDR3 sequence is 14 residues long. Trimming removed 5 bases at V and 1 base at J, with 12 bases between. The CDR3 here is CASSRQPGSYEQYF. The CDR3 nucleotides are TGTGCCAGCAGTCGACAACCGGGATCCTACGAGCAGTACTTC.

The CDR3 nucleotides are TGTGCCAGCAGACACATTAGCGGGGGGAACTACGAGCAGTACTTC. As protein: CASRHISGGNYEQYF. This rearrangement joins TRBV6-6 to TRBJ2-7, with 10 bases lining up with TRBD2. The trim removed 6 bases at V and 3 bases at J, leaving 8 bases unmatched. Germline-derived CDR1 and CDR2 are MNHNY and SVGAGI (reference sequence). There are 15 residues in the CDR3.

The chain carries TRBV6-1 and TRBJ1-2; the match to TRBD1 covers 8 bases. V trimming: 5 bases; J trimming: 5 bases; junction bases outside the gene matches: 10. Germline lookup yields CDR1 MNHNS and CDR2 SASEGT. The CDR3 has 15 residues. The CDR3 DNA follows: TGTGCCAGCAGTACCACCGGGACAGGATATTATGGCTACACCTTC. This gives the protein CASSTTGTGYYGYTF.